These T cell receptor beta chains were read from a single sample in a study of blood T cell repertoires in COVID-19. Only in-frame clones appear in the TCRdb table, and some are missing; sequencing was by immunoSEQ multiplex PCR. The data hold around 130,000 clones, with roughly 80% observed a single time. Specimen: peripheral blood. The receptor set was obtained from a woman aged 25 to 39 who had recovered from COVID-19. The CDR3 runs from the conserved cysteine through the conserved F or W. Each record gives: V gene, D gene, clone size, J gene, CDR3 length, CDR3 protein, CDR3 DNA. D genes are given only for firm matches. The listing skips clone size in some rows; elsewhere it reads once, few, many or a size class.

>TRBV27|NA|NA|TRBJ2-1|16
CASSWTGLTTIGEQFF
TGTGCCAGCAGTTGGACGGGACTCACTACGATCGGTGAGCAGTTCTTC
>TRBV25-1|NA|NA|TRBJ2-5|14
CASSELGGQETQYF
TGTGCCAGCAGTGAATTGGGAGGTCAAGAGACCCAGTACTTC
>TRBV4-1|TRBD1|few|TRBJ1-4|15
CASSHQGQYNEKLFF
TGCGCCAGCAGCCACCAGGGACAGTATAATGAAAAACTGTTTTTT
>TRBV18|TRBD1|NA|TRBJ1-2|17
CASSPRDSPSVIYGYTF
TGTGCCAGCTCACCCCGGGACAGCCCGAGTGTGATCTATGGCTACACCTTC
>TRBV29-1|TRBD1|NA|TRBJ1-2|17
CSVSRGTTAEPNYGYTF
TGCAGCGTCTCCAGGGGGACAACCGCCGAGCCAAACTATGGCTACACCTTC
>TRBV6-1|NA|NA|TRBJ1-1|12
CASSDSWTEAFF
TGTGCCAGCAGTGACAGTTGGACTGAAGCTTTCTTT
>TRBV19|NA|many|TRBJ1-5|15
CASSYREGGNQPQHF
TGTGCCAGTTCCTACAGGGAGGGGGGCAATCAGCCCCAGCATTTT
>TRBV15|NA|NA|TRBJ1-5|16
CATSRDHSRVGQPQHF
TGTGCCACCAGCAGAGATCATTCGAGGGTAGGTCAGCCCCAGCATTTT
>TRBV9|TRBD1|NA|TRBJ1-1|15
CASSPRQGGNTEAFF
TGTGCCAGCAGCCCTCGACAGGGGGGGAACACTGAAGCTTTCTTT
>TRBV7-9|NA|NA|TRBJ2-3|14
CASSLPRSADTQYF
TGTGCCAGCAGCTTACCACGTTCGGCAGATACGCAGTATTTT
>TRBV7-2|TRBD2|NA|TRBJ2-1|18
CASSLESTSGNSYNEQFF
TGTGCCAGCAGCTTAGAATCCACTAGCGGAAACTCATACAATGAGCAGTTCTTC
>TRBV5-1|TRBD1|NA|TRBJ1-1|18
CASSFLPPGQGVNTEAFF
TGCGCCAGCAGCTTTTTACCCCCGGGACAGGGCGTGAACACTGAAGCTTTCTTT
>TRBV5-1|TRBD2|NA|TRBJ2-2|16
CASSLRLAGHTGELFF
TGCGCCAGCAGCTTGAGGCTAGCGGGACACACCGGGGAGCTGTTTTTT
>TRBV27|TRBD2|NA|TRBJ2-7|16
CASSPTRTSLDGEQYF
TGTGCCAGCAGTCCCACACGGACTAGCTTGGACGGCGAGCAGTACTTC